Following are 8 T cell receptor beta chains from one sample sequenced in a study of blood T cell repertoires in COVID-19. Some clones are missing from TCRdb's copy, which holds only in-frame ones; the method was immunoSEQ multiplex PCR. This table holds roughly 140,000 clones, over 75% found once. The sequenced material came from peripheral blood. These receptor sequences come from a woman in her fifties or sixties with acute or convalescent COVID-19.

This chain links TRBV5-4 with TRBJ1-2; 8 bases map to TRBD1. CDR3 length: 15 residues. Losses at the gene ends were 3 bases for V and 4 bases for J; bases not matched to a gene: 8. Looked up from germline, CDR1 is SGHNT and CDR2 is YYREEE (reference sequence). The CDR3 spells CASSSPGQESYGYTF. For the CDR3, the DNA is TGTGCCAGCAGCTCACCGGGACAGGAGTCCTATGGCTACACCTTC. The full variable domain, its missing parts supplied by reference TRBV5-4 and TRBJ1-2, is ETGVTQSPTHLIKTRGQQVTLRCSSQSGHNTVSWYQQALGQGPQFIFQYYREEENGRGNFPPRFSGLQFPNYSSELNVNALELDDSALYLCASSSPGQESYGYTFGSGTRLTVV.

The gene calls are TRBV3-1 (or the pseudogene TRBV3-2) and TRBJ1-3, with TRBD1 identical over 7 bases. The CDR3 length is 19 residues. The V and J ends lost 3 bases and 0 bases, in that order; junction bases with no gene match: 14. Germline CDR1 and CDR2: LGHDT and YNNKEL (reference sequence). The CDR3 loop reads CASSHFTGVLLSSGNTIYF. The DNA for the CDR3 is TGTGCCAGCAGCCATTTTACAGGGGTACTGCTGAGCTCTGGAAACACCATATATTTT.

This clone is a singleton in its sample. The V and J genes are TRBV28 and TRBJ1-5, with D maybe TRBD1 (5 bases). Germline V gene lookup returns CDR1 MDHEN and CDR2 SYDVKM. The CDR3 loop spans 15 amino acids. V was pared by 7 bases and J by 0 bases, with 13 bases between. The CDR3 sequence: CASTDDSYSNQPQHF. The DNA of the CDR3 is TGTGCCAGCACCGACGACAGCTATAGCAATCAGCCCCAGCATTTT.

The chain combines TRBV5-5 with TRBJ2-7, with 7 bases identical to TRBD2. Germline trimming cut 4 bases from V and 5 bases from J; bases unmatched to any gene: 3. CDR1 is SGHKS and CDR2 is YYEKEE in the germline V gene (reference sequence). The CDR3 is 12 residues long. The CDR3 nucleotides are TGTGCCAGCAGCCCAGCGGGAAACGAGCAGTACTTC. Its protein product is CASSPAGNEQYF.

The V and J genes are TRBV5-4 and TRBJ2-7, with a weak D call TRBD2 (6 bases). V dropped 4 bases and J dropped 4 bases, with 6 bases sitting between them. This CDR3 region has 11 residues. CDR1 and CDR2 from the germline V gene are SGHNT and YYREEE (reference sequence). The chain's CDR3 is CASSSGYEQYF. DNA for the CDR3: TGTGCCAGCAGCAGCGGGTACGAGCAGTACTTC.

The chain carries TRBV5-1 and TRBJ2-2; the match to TRBD1 covers 9 bases. After removal of 4 bases from V and 1 base from J, the junction contained 2 bases not matched to a gene. This CDR3 region has 15 residues. CDR1 and CDR2 from the germline V gene are SGHRS and YFSETQ. CDR3 nucleotide sequence: TGCGCCAGCAGCCGGGACAGGGTGAACACCGGGGAGCTGTTTTTT. It translates to CASSRDRVNTGELFF.

The rearrangement uses TRBV29-1 and TRBJ2-5; 7 nucleotides match TRBD2. In germline, CDR1 is SQVTM, CDR2 ANQGSEA. The length of the CDR3 is 15 residues. V was pared by 6 bases and J by 5 bases, with 15 bases of the junction left unmatched. The CDR3 spells CSVGTSDGGLETQYF. CDR3 sequence (DNA): TGCAGCGTGGGCACTAGCGACGGGGGGTTGGAGACCCAGTACTTC.

The chain combines TRBV19 with TRBJ1-5; D might be TRBD1 (6 bases). This CDR3 contains 13 residues. Germline CDR1 reads LNHDA; CDR2 reads SQIVND (reference sequence). Deletions cut 8 bases from V and 4 bases from J, with 12 bases between. CDR3 DNA: TGTGCCAGTCAGGGGACGGGTAATCAGCCCCAGCATTTT. Its protein is CASQGTGNQPQHF. The entire variable domain, with the rest obtained from reference TRBV19 and TRBJ1-5, is as follows: DGGITQSPKYLFRKEGQNVTLSCEQNLNHDAMYWYRQDPGQGLRLIYYSQIVNDFQKGDIAEGYSVSREKKESFPLTVTSAQKNPTAFYLCASQGTGNQPQHFGDGTRLSIL.